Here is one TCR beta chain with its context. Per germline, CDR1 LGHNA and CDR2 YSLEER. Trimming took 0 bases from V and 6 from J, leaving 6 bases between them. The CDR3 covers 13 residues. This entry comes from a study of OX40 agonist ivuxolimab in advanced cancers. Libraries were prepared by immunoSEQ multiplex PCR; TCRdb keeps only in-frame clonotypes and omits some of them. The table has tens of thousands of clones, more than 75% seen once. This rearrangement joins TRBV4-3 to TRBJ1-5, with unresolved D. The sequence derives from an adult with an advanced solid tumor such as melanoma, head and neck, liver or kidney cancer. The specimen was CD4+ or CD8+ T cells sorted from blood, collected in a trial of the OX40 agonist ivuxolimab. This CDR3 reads CASSQEMGQPQHF. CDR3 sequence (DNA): TGCGCCAGCAGCCAAGAGATGGGTCAGCCCCAGCATTTT.